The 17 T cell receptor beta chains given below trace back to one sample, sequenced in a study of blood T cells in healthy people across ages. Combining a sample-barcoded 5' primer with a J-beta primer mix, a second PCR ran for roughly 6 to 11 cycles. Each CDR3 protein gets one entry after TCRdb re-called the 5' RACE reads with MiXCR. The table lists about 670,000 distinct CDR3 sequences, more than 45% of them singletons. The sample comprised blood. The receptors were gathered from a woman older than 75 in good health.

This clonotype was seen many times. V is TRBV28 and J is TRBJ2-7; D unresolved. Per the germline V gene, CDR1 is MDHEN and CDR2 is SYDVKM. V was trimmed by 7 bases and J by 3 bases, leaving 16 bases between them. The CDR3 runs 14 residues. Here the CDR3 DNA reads TGTGCCAGCACTCGGGTTGCCGGTAACTACGAGCAGTACTTC. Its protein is CASTRVAGNYEQYF. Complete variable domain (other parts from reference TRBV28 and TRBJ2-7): DVKVTQSSRYLVKRTGEKVFLECVQDMDHENMFWYRQDPGLGLRLIYFSYDVKMKEKGDIPEGYSVSREKKERFSLILESASTNQTSMYLCASTRVAGNYEQYFGPGTRLTVT.

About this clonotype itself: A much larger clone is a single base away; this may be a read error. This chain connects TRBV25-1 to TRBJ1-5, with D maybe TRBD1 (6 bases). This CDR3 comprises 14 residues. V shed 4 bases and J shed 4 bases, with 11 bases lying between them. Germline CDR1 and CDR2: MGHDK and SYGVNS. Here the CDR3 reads CASSGNRVNQPQHF. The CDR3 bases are TGTGCCAGCAGTGGTAACAGGGTGAATCAGCCCCAGCATTTT. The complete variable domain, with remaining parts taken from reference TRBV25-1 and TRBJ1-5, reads EADIYQTPRYLVIGTGKKITLECSQTMGHDKMYWYQQDPGMELHLIHYSYGVNSTEKGDLSSESTVSRIRTEHFPLTLESARPSHTSQYLCASSGNRVNQPQHFGDGTRLSIL.

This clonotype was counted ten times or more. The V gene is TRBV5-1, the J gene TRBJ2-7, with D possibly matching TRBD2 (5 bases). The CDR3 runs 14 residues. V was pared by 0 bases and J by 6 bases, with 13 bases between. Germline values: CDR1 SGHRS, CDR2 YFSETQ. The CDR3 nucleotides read TGCGCCAGCAGCTTGGATCTAGCAGTACGCGAGCAGTACTTC. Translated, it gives CASSLDLAVREQYF. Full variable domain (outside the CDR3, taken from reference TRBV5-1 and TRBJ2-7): KAGVTQTPRYLIKTRGQQVTLSCSPISGHRSVSWYQQTPGQGLQFLFEYFSETQRNKGNFPGRFSGRQFSNSRSEMNVSTLELGDSALYLCASSLDLAVREQYFGPGTRLTVT.

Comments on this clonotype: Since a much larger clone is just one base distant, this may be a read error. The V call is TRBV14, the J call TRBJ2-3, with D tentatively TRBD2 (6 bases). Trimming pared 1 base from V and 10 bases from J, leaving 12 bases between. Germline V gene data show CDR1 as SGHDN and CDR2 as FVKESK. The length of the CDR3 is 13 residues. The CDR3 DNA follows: TGTGCCAGCAGCCAAGGTACTAGGAGGGCGCAGTATTTT. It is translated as CASSQGTRRAQYF.

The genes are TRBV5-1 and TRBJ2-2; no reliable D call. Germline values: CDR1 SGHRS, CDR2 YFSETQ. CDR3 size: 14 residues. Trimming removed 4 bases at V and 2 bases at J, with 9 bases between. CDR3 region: CASSQTGNTGELFF. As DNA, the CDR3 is TGCGCCAGCAGCCAGACTGGAAACACCGGGGAGCTGTTTTTT.

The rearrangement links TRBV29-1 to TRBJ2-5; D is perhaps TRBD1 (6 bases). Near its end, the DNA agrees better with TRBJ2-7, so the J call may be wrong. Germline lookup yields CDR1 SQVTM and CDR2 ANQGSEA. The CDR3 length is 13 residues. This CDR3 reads CSVEVRGDYEQYF. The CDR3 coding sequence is TGCAGCGTTGAAGTCAGGGGAGACTACGAGCAGTACTTC.

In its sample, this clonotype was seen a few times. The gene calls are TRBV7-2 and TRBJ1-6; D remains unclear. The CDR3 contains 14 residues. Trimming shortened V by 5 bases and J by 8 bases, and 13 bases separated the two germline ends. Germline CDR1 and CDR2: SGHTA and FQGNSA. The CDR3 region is CASSQEAQDSPLHF. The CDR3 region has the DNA TGTGCCAGCAGCCAGGAGGCCCAGGATTCACCCCTCCACTTT. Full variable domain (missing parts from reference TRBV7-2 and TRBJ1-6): GAGVSQSPSNKVTEKGKDVELRCDPISGHTALYWYRQSLGQGLEFLIYFQGNSAPDKSGLPSDRFSAERTGGSVSTLTIQRTQQEDSAVYLCASSQEAQDSPLHFGNGTRLTVT.

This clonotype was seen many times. CDR3 nucleotides: TGTGCCAGCAGAGCAAGCATGGAGGGGACCCAGTACTTC. It translates to CASRASMEGTQYF. The V and J genes are TRBV6-6 and TRBJ2-5; tentatively, D is TRBD2 (6 bases). Trimming removed 6 bases at V and 7 bases at J, with 15 bases between. CDR3 length equals 13 residues. Germline loops: CDR1 MNHNY, CDR2 SVGAGI (reference sequence).

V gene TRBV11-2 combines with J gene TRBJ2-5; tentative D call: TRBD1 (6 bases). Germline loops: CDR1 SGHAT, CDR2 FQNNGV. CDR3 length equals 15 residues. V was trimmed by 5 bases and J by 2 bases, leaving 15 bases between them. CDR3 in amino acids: CASSQSFGQQETQYF. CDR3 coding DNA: TGTGCCAGCAGCCAATCCTTTGGACAGCAAGAGACCCAGTACTTC.

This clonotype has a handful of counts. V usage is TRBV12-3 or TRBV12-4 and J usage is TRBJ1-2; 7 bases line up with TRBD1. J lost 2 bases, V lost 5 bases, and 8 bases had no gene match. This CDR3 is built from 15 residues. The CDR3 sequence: CASSLSGQLNYGYTF. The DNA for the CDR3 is TGTGCCAGCAGTCTATCGGGACAGCTAAACTATGGCTACACCTTC.

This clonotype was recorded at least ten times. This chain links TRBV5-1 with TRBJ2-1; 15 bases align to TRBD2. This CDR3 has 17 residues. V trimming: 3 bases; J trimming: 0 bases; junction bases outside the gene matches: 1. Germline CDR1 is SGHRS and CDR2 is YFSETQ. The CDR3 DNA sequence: TGCGCCAGCAGCTGGGGACTAGCGGGAGGCTCCTACAATGAGCAGTTCTTC. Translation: CASSWGLAGGSYNEQFF.

CDR3 in DNA: TGCAGTGCTCCGGCCCTATCAGATACGCAGTATTTT. It codes for CSAPALSDTQYF. The chain recombines TRBV20-1 with TRBJ2-3, with D uncertain. This CDR3 has 12 residues. CDR1 is DFQATT, CDR2 SNEGSKA, per germline (reference sequence). Trimming shortened V by 5 bases and J by 4 bases, and 10 bases separated the two germline ends.

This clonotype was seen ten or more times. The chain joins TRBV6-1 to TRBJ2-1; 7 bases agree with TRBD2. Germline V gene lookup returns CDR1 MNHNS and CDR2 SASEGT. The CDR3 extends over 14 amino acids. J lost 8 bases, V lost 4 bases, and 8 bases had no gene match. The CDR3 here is CASSAWGEGHEQFF. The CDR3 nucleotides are TGTGCCAGCAGTGCGTGGGGGGAGGGGCATGAGCAGTTCTTC.

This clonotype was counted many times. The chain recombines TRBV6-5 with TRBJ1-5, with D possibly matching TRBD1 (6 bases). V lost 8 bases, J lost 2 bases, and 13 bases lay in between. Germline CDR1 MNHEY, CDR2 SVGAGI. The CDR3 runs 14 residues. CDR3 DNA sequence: TGTGCCAGCGGGGGCAGCCGTGGCAATCAGCCCCAGCATTTT. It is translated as CASGGSRGNQPQHF.

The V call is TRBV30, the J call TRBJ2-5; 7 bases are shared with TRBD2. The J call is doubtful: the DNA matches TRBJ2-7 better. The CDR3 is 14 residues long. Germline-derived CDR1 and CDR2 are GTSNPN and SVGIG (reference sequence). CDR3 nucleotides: TGTGCCTGGAGTGTAGGGGCGGGAGTCGACGAGCAGTACTTC. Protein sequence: CAWSVGAGVDEQYF.

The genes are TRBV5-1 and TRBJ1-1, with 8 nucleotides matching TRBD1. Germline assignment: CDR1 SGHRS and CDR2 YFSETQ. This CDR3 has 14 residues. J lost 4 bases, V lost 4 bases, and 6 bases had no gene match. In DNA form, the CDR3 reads TGCGCCAGCAGCCCACAGGGGGGGAGCACTGAAGCTTTCTTT. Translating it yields CASSPQGGSTEAFF.

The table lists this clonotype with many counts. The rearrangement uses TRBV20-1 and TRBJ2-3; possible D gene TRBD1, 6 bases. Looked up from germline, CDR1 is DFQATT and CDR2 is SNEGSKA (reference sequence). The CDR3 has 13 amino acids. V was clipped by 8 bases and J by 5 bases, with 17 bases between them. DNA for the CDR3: TGCAGTTCCAACCCCAGGGGTGTAGATACGCAGTATTTT. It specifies CSSNPRGVDTQYF.